These T cell receptor beta chains were read from a single sample in a study of T cell responses to AZD1222 COVID-19 vaccine. Profiled with immunoSEQ multiplex PCR; TCRdb holds only in-frame clones, not every one. Among about 140,000 clones listed, 80% to 95% were seen once. The sequencing here drew on peripheral blood, taken 28 days after the second AZD1222 dose. The receptor source for this set is an adult who received the AZD1222 COVID-19 vaccine. CDR3s include the opening cysteine and the closing phenylalanine or tryptophan. Each record gives: V gene, J gene, clone size, D gene, CDR3 protein, CDR3 DNA. A D gene is named only where the DNA matches it firmly. Clone size appears in some rows only: once, few, many, or a class for an expanded clone.

>TRBV7-9|TRBJ1-1|.|TRBD1
CASSPPGQEKAFF
TGTGCCAGCAGCCCGCCGGGACAGGAGAAAGCTTTCTTT
>TRBV9|TRBJ1-3|.|.
CASSVGDTRSGNTIYF
TGTGCCAGCAGCGTAGGGGACACCCGCTCTGGAAACACCATATATTTT
>TRBV28|TRBJ1-1|.|.
CASGLQGNTEAFF
TGTGCCAGCGGCTTACAGGGGAACACTGAAGCTTTCTTT
>TRBV6-5|TRBJ1-4|.|.
CASSSMRGTNEKLFF
TGTGCCAGCAGTTCAATGAGGGGTACTAATGAAAAACTGTTTTTT
>TRBV19|TRBJ1-1|.|TRBD1
CASSTLPPGQGMNTEAFF
TGTGCCAGTAGCACCCTTCCGCCGGGACAGGGGATGAACACTGAAGCTTTCTTT
>TRBV28|TRBJ1-2|.|TRBD1
CASSLLAGTANYGYTF
TGTGCCAGCAGTTTGTTAGCTGGGACAGCGAACTATGGCTACACCTTC
>TRBV5-1|TRBJ2-3|.|.
CASSLEQTDTQYF
TGCGCCAGCAGCTTGGAACAGACAGATACGCAGTATTTT
>TRBV7-9|TRBJ1-4|.|TRBD1
CASSSTGFGEKLFF
TGTGCCAGCAGCTCGACAGGGTTCGGTGAAAAACTGTTTTTT
>TRBV27|TRBJ2-2|.|TRBD2
CASSPLMAGANTGELFF
TGTGCCAGCAGTCCCTTGATGGCGGGGGCGAACACCGGGGAGCTGTTTTTT
>TRBV28|TRBJ1-3|.|.
CASSLLGGGNTIYF
TGTGCCAGCAGTTTATTGGGGGGGGGAAACACCATATATTTT
>TRBV28|TRBJ1-2|few|TRBD1
CASSTGRQGMGGYTF
TGTGCCAGCAGTACGGGACGACAGGGAATGGGAGGCTACACCTTC
>TRBV5-5|TRBJ1-5|.|.
CASSWQDDQPQHF
TGTGCCAGCAGCTGGCAGGACGATCAGCCCCAGCATTTT
>TRBV27|TRBJ2-3|.|.
CASCSRGPRDTQYF
TGTGCCAGCTGTTCACGGGGGCCGCGAGATACGCAGTATTTT
>TRBV19|TRBJ1-3|.|.
CASSILSSGNTIYF
TGTGCCAGTAGTATCTTGAGCTCTGGAAACACCATATATTTT
>TRBV29-1|TRBJ2-2|.|.
CSVEDAGRNTGELFF
TGCAGCGTTGAAGATGCGGGGCGGAACACCGGGGAGCTGTTTTTT
>TRBV3-1/TRBV3-2|TRBJ2-3|.|.
CASSRQEVTDTQYF
TGTGCCAGCAGCAGACAGGAGGTCACAGATACGCAGTATTTT
>TRBV25-1|TRBJ2-1|.|.
CASSGDRGNEQFF
TGTGCCAGCAGTGGAGACCGGGGCAATGAGCAGTTCTTC
>TRBV4-2|TRBJ2-2|.|.
CASSQVRIGSSNTGELFF
TGTGCCAGCAGCCAAGTTAGAATCGGTAGCTCGAACACCGGGGAGCTGTTTTTT
>TRBV30|TRBJ2-3|.|TRBD2
CAWGRGVAGDTQYF
TGTGCCTGGGGGCGAGGGGTAGCGGGAGATACGCAGTATTTT
>TRBV5-1|TRBJ2-3|.|.
CASSYRSGVVPDTQYF
TGCGCCAGCAGCTACCGGTCGGGAGTGGTCCCAGATACGCAGTATTTT
>TRBV28|TRBJ2-7|.|TRBD1
CASSQTGTGVHEQYF
TGTGCCAGCAGTCAGACCGGGACAGGGGTCCACGAGCAGTACTTC
>TRBV7-3|TRBJ2-1|.|TRBD2
CASSLAGVGRNEQFF
TGTGCCAGCAGCTTGGCGGGAGTGGGTCGGAATGAGCAGTTCTTC
>TRBV19|TRBJ1-2|.|TRBD1
CASSIRGRGGIDYGYTF
TGTGCCAGTAGTATTAGAGGCAGGGGGGGGATTGACTATGGCTACACCTTC
>TRBV20-1|TRBJ1-2|.|TRBD1
CSASLEGALDYGYTF
TGCAGTGCTAGTTTAGAGGGGGCCCTCGACTATGGCTACACCTTC
>TRBV20-1|TRBJ1-5|.|TRBD1
CSASAGRGNQPQHF
TGCAGTGCTAGTGCCGGCAGGGGGAATCAGCCCCAGCATTTT
>TRBV5-4|TRBJ2-1|.|.
CASRPLGRSESSSYNEQFF
TGTGCCAGCAGGCCTTTAGGCAGGTCCGAGTCCAGCTCCTACAATGAGCAGTTCTTC
>TRBV6-5|TRBJ1-6|.|.
CASREGGTSNSPLHF
TGTGCCAGCAGGGAGGGGGGAACTAGTAATTCACCCCTCCACTTT
>TRBV12-3/TRBV12-4|TRBJ2-7|.|TRBD1
CASSLVGTERNF
TGTGCCAGCAGTTTAGTGGGGACAGAGAGGAACTTC
>TRBV6-6|TRBJ2-1|few|TRBD2
CAAIAGLSSYNEQFF
TGTGCCGCCATAGCGGGGTTGAGCTCCTACAATGAGCAGTTCTTC
>TRBV28|TRBJ2-7|.|.
CASNQPGRGWEQYF
TGTGCCAGCAATCAACCCGGCAGGGGCTGGGAGCAGTACTTC
>TRBV27|TRBJ2-1|.|TRBD2
CASSRGTSGSNEQFF
TGTGCCAGCAGCCGCGGGACTAGCGGGAGCAATGAGCAGTTCTTC
>TRBV10-1|TRBJ2-1|.|.
CASSVQGNPNEQFF
TGCGCCAGCAGTGTCCAGGGTAACCCCAATGAGCAGTTCTTC
>TRBV30|TRBJ1-2|.|TRBD1
CAWSVDRDYGYTF
TGTGCCTGGAGTGTGGACAGGGACTATGGCTACACCTTC
>TRBV19|TRBJ1-2|.|TRBD1
CASRPGTDRNGYTF
TGTGCCAGTAGACCCGGGACAGACCGAAATGGCTACACCTTC
>TRBV11-3|TRBJ2-2|.|.
CASSLESGELFF
TGTGCCAGCAGCTTAGAGAGCGGGGAGCTGTTTTTT
>TRBV3-1/TRBV3-2|TRBJ1-5|.|.
CASSQGAQPNQPQHF
TGTGCCAGCAGCCAAGGAGCGCAGCCCAATCAGCCCCAGCATTTT
>TRBV11-2|TRBJ1-6|.|.
CASSFGRQGSPLHF
TGTGCCAGCAGCTTTGGACGGCAGGGATCACCCCTCCACTTT
>TRBV3-1/TRBV3-2|TRBJ2-7|.|TRBD1
CASSSPGTVSYEQYF
TGTGCCAGCAGCTCTCCCGGGACAGTCTCCTACGAGCAGTACTTC
>TRBV30|TRBJ2-5|once|.
CAWSVGEKETQYF
TGTGCCTGGAGTGTTGGGGAGAAAGAGACCCAGTACTTC
>TRBV14|TRBJ1-2|.|.
CASSPTEFYGYTF
TGTGCCAGCAGCCCGACAGAGTTCTATGGCTACACCTTC
>TRBV28|TRBJ1-5|.|.
CASSLITGRNQPQHF
TGTGCCAGCAGTTTAATTACCGGCCGCAATCAGCCCCAGCATTTT